The sequence of this T cell receptor beta chain was determined in a study of neurological immune-mediated disorders. Overall study results and limits: The level of TCR clonal expansion was highest in patients with HTLV-1-associated myelopathy and lowest in multiple sclerosis, where it fell below the level seen in healthy controls.

The controls, all healthy individuals, were blood bank volunteers in Maryland, USA. One entry per CDR3 protein, called by TCRdb with MiXCR from the 5' RACE reads. The sample yields about 30,000 distinct CDR3 sequences, approximately 5% seen once. This clonotype was recorded many times. The antigen is undetermined. The V gene's germline CDR1 is SGHRS and CDR2 YFSETQ. The CDR3 spans 15 residues. V lost 0 bases to trimming and J lost 2 bases, with 12 bases between them. This sequence was found in a woman in her fifties or sixties in good health. The chain recombines TRBV5-1 with TRBJ2-7; D is possibly TRBD2 (6 bases). The sequenced material came from CD4+ T cells from blood. CDR3 region: CASSLGLDSTYEQYF. CDR3 sequence (DNA): TGCGCCAGCAGCTTGGGACTAGATTCCACCTACGAGCAGTACTTC.